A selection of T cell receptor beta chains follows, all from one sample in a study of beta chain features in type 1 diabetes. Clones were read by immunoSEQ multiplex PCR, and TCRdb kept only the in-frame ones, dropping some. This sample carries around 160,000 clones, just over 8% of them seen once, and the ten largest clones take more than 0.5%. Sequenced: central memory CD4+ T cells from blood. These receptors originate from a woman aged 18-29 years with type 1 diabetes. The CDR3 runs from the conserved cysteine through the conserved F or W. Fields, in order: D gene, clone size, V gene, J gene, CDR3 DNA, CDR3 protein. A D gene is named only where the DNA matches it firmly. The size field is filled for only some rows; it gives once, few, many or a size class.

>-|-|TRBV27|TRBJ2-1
TGTGCCAGCAGTTTAGCGGGAGAGCAGTTCTTC
CASSLAGEQFF
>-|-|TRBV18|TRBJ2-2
TGTGCCAGCTCACCCGAAAACGGGAACGCCGGGGAGCTGTTTTTT
CASSPENGNAGELFF
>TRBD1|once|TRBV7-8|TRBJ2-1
TGTGCCAGCAGCTTAGGGTACACAGGGGGCAATGAGCAGTTCTTC
CASSLGYTGGNEQFF
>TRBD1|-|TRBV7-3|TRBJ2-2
TGTGCCAGCAGCAGGGACAGTTACACCGGGGAGCTGTTTTTT
CASSRDSYTGELFF
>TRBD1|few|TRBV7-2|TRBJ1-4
TGTGCCAGTAGACAGGGGGTTGTGAATGAAAAACTGTTTTTT
CASRQGVVNEKLFF
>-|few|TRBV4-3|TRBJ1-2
TGCGCCAGCAGCCAAGATCTGGGGGGATTTTATGGCTACACCTTC
CASSQDLGGFYGYTF
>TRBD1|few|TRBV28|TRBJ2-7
TGTGCCAGCACCTCATGGGGACAGGGCAGCTACGAGCAGTACTTC
CASTSWGQGSYEQYF
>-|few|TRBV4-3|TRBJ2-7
TGCGCCAGCAGCCAAGCCACAGCCACCTACGAGCAGTACTTC
CASSQATATYEQYF
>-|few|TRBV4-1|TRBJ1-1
TGCGCCAGCAGCCAGGAGGCATGGGCTGAAGCTTTCTTT
CASSQEAWAEAFF
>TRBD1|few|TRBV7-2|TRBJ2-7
TGTGCCAGCGCCCTGGGTCAGGGGGCGAGGTACGAGCAGTACTTC
CASALGQGARYEQYF
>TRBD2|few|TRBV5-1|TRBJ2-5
TGCGCCAGCAGCTTGGCACTAGCGGAAGAGACCCAGTACTTC
CASSLALAEETQYF
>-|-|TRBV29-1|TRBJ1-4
TGCAGCGTTGCCTCGGTCAGTCAGGCTGAAAAACTGTTTTTT
CSVASVSQAEKLFF
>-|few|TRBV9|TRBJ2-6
TGTGCCAGCAGCAGCCGTCCAAGTATTAGCTCTGGGGCCAACGTCCTGACTTTC
CASSSRPSISSGANVLTF
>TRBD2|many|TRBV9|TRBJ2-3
TGTGCCAGCAGCTTTCGACTAGCGGGAGGGGAAGATACGCAGTATTTT
CASSFRLAGGEDTQYF
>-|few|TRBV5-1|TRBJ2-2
TGCGCCAGCAGCCTCGGACAGACGAACACCGGGGAGCTGTTTTTT
CASSLGQTNTGELFF
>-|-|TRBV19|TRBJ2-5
TGTGCCAGTAGTCCTAGGAGGTCTGGAGAGACCCAGTACTTC
CASSPRRSGETQYF
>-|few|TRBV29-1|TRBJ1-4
TGCAGCGTTCGGACCGGGAACTTTAATGAAAAACTGTTTTTT
CSVRTGNFNEKLFF
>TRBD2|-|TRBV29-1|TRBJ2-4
TGCAGCGTTGGGATGCGGGGACTAGCGGGCATTGGTAACATTCAGTACTTC
CSVGMRGLAGIGNIQYF
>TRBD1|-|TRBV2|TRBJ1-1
TGTGCCAGCAGGACCGGACAGGGGAACACTGAAGCTTTCTTT
CASRTGQGNTEAFF